This is a list of T cell receptor beta chains from one sample in a study of blood T cell repertoires in COVID-19. Clones were sequenced by immunoSEQ multiplex PCR, and TCRdb holds only the in-frame ones, with some missing. The sample has 250,000 to 350,000 clones, roughly 89% seen once. Sample: peripheral blood. The source is a man aged 25-45 years with acute or convalescent COVID-19. The CDR3 runs from the conserved cysteine through the conserved F or W. D genes are given only for firm matches. Part of the rows lack a size; the others show once, few, many or a class for expanded clones.

j_gene: TRBJ1-4; d_gene: -; v_gene: TRBV11-2; abundance: -; CDR3aa: CASSLRPTGSTNEKLFF; CDR3nt: TGTGCCAGCAGCTTACGGCCGACAGGTTCAACTAATGAAAAACTGTTTTTT
j_gene: TRBJ1-5; d_gene: TRBD1; v_gene: TRBV29-1; abundance: few; CDR3aa: CSVGAGGGNQPQHF; CDR3nt: TGCAGCGTTGGGGCAGGGGGCGGGAATCAGCCCCAGCATTTT
j_gene: TRBJ1-5; d_gene: -; v_gene: TRBV9; abundance: -; CDR3aa: CASSVGGGGDGQPQHF; CDR3nt: TGTGCCAGCAGCGTAGGGGGAGGCGGCGATGGTCAGCCCCAGCATTTT
j_gene: TRBJ2-7; d_gene: -; v_gene: TRBV27; abundance: -; CDR3aa: CASSTRTGEQYF; CDR3nt: TGTGCCAGCAGTACCCGGACGGGAGAGCAGTACTTC
j_gene: TRBJ2-1; d_gene: -; v_gene: TRBV28; abundance: -; CDR3aa: CASSGSGRNEQFF; CDR3nt: TGTGCCAGCAGCGGGAGTGGTCGCAATGAGCAGTTCTTC
j_gene: TRBJ2-1; d_gene: TRBD1; v_gene: TRBV14; abundance: once; CDR3aa: CASIRTGDSYNEQFF; CDR3nt: TGTGCCAGCATACGGACAGGGGATTCCTACAATGAGCAGTTCTTC
j_gene: TRBJ1-1; d_gene: TRBD1; v_gene: TRBV30; abundance: -; CDR3aa: CARTLPGQANTEAFF; CDR3nt: TGTGCCAGGACCCTGCCGGGACAGGCAAACACTGAAGCTTTCTTT
j_gene: TRBJ1-2; d_gene: TRBD1; v_gene: TRBV6-5; abundance: -; CDR3aa: CASSYLGQTNYGYTF; CDR3nt: TGTGCCAGCAGTTACCTGGGACAGACTAACTATGGCTACACCTTC
j_gene: TRBJ2-7; d_gene: TRBD1; v_gene: TRBV28; abundance: -; CDR3aa: CASSQFRTGAPYEQYF; CDR3nt: TGTGCCAGCAGTCAATTCCGAACAGGGGCCCCTTACGAGCAGTACTTC
j_gene: TRBJ1-6; d_gene: -; v_gene: TRBV12-5; abundance: -; CDR3aa: CASGLGTAGVNSPLHF; CDR3nt: TGTGCTAGTGGTTTGGGTACTGCAGGGGTCAATTCACCCCTCCACTTT
j_gene: TRBJ1-1; d_gene: -; v_gene: TRBV18; abundance: -; CDR3aa: CASSPSSTLKNTEAFF; CDR3nt: TGTGCCAGCTCACCATCTTCCACCCTAAAGAACACTGAAGCTTTCTTT
j_gene: TRBJ1-5; d_gene: -; v_gene: TRBV6-5; abundance: few; CDR3aa: CASSPGGSNQPQHF; CDR3nt: TGTGCCAGCAGCCCCGGAGGAAGCAATCAGCCCCAGCATTTT
j_gene: TRBJ2-7; d_gene: -; v_gene: TRBV5-6; abundance: -; CDR3aa: CASSDQNERSGF; CDR3nt: TGTGCCAGCAGCGACCAAAACGAGAGGTCGGGCTTC
j_gene: TRBJ1-6; d_gene: -; v_gene: TRBV28; abundance: -; CDR3aa: CASTSGLRNSPLHF; CDR3nt: TGTGCCAGCACCTCAGGTCTTCGCAATTCACCCCTCCACTTT
j_gene: TRBJ1-1; d_gene: -; v_gene: TRBV5-1; abundance: -; CDR3aa: CASSLRGNTEAFF; CDR3nt: TGCGCCAGCAGCTTGAGAGGAAACACTGAAGCTTTCTTT
j_gene: TRBJ1-2; d_gene: TRBD1; v_gene: TRBV9; abundance: -; CDR3aa: CASSVDVSGQLDGYTF; CDR3nt: TGTGCCAGCAGCGTCGACGTATCGGGACAGCTCGATGGCTACACCTTC
j_gene: TRBJ2-5; d_gene: TRBD1; v_gene: TRBV5-1; abundance: -; CDR3aa: CASSWGGQGETQYF; CDR3nt: TGCGCCAGCAGCTGGGGGGGACAGGGCGAGACCCAGTACTTC
j_gene: TRBJ2-3; d_gene: TRBD1; v_gene: TRBV11-3; abundance: -; CDR3aa: CASSLATGAGATDTQYF; CDR3nt: TGTGCCAGCAGCTTAGCGACAGGGGCCGGGGCCACAGATACGCAGTATTTT
j_gene: TRBJ1-3; d_gene: TRBD1; v_gene: TRBV5-4; abundance: -; CDR3aa: CASSLFSGGQGVGNTIYF; CDR3nt: TGTGCCAGCAGCTTGTTTTCTGGGGGACAGGGTGTTGGAAACACCATATATTTT
j_gene: TRBJ2-3; d_gene: TRBD2; v_gene: TRBV7-3; abundance: -; CDR3aa: CASSLRGLAGNTDTQYF; CDR3nt: TGTGCCAGCAGCTTACGAGGGCTAGCGGGAAACACAGATACGCAGTATTTT
j_gene: TRBJ2-7; d_gene: -; v_gene: TRBV5-5; abundance: -; CDR3aa: CASSLGVRDYEQYF; CDR3nt: TGTGCCAGCAGCTTGGGCGTCAGGGATTACGAGCAGTACTTC
j_gene: TRBJ2-2; d_gene: TRBD2; v_gene: TRBV4-1; abundance: -; CDR3aa: CASQQRIRLAGSTGELFF; CDR3nt: TGCGCCAGCCAACAGAGAATTAGACTAGCAGGGTCCACCGGGGAGCTGTTTTTT
j_gene: TRBJ2-4; d_gene: -; v_gene: TRBV5-5; abundance: -; CDR3aa: CASSLSSGSIQYF; CDR3nt: TGTGCCAGCAGCTTGTCCTCGGGAAGCATTCAGTACTTC
j_gene: TRBJ2-5; d_gene: -; v_gene: TRBV28; abundance: -; CDR3aa: CASSLRGFGVLSETQYF; CDR3nt: TGTGCCAGCAGTTTACGGGGTTTTGGTGTTTTGTCGGAGACCCAGTACTTC
j_gene: TRBJ2-1; d_gene: -; v_gene: TRBV5-1; abundance: -; CDR3aa: CASSRPLEEQFF; CDR3nt: TGCGCCAGCAGCCGCCCTTTAGAGGAGCAGTTCTTC
j_gene: TRBJ2-7; d_gene: TRBD2; v_gene: TRBV5-4; abundance: -; CDR3aa: CASRLAGGPYEQYF; CDR3nt: TGTGCCAGCAGACTAGCGGGAGGGCCCTACGAGCAGTACTTC
j_gene: TRBJ1-3; d_gene: -; v_gene: TRBV6-5; abundance: once; CDR3aa: CASRGLISGNTIYF; CDR3nt: TGTGCCAGCAGGGGACTGATCTCTGGAAACACCATATATTTT
j_gene: TRBJ1-2; d_gene: -; v_gene: TRBV3-1/TRBV3-2; abundance: -; CDR3aa: CASSLRQADLNGYTF; CDR3nt: TGTGCCAGCAGCCTCCGACAGGCAGATCTTAATGGCTACACCTTC
j_gene: TRBJ2-7; d_gene: TRBD1; v_gene: TRBV7-6; abundance: -; CDR3aa: CASSPAGQGPFYEQYF; CDR3nt: TGTGCCAGCAGCCCTGCTGGACAGGGCCCTTTTTACGAGCAGTACTTC
j_gene: TRBJ1-1; d_gene: -; v_gene: TRBV7-3; abundance: -; CDR3aa: CASSLGGQGGTEAFF; CDR3nt: TGTGCCAGCAGCTTAGGTGGCCAGGGTGGAACTGAAGCTTTCTTT
j_gene: TRBJ2-5; d_gene: TRBD2; v_gene: TRBV3-1/TRBV3-2; abundance: -; CDR3aa: CASRQAGAGGQETQYF; CDR3nt: TGTGCCAGCAGACAAGCGGGAGCGGGCGGACAAGAGACCCAGTACTTC
j_gene: TRBJ2-1; d_gene: TRBD1; v_gene: TRBV7-9; abundance: -; CDR3aa: CASSLWDRTGSNEQFF; CDR3nt: TGTGCCAGCAGCTTATGGGACCGGACAGGGTCCAATGAGCAGTTCTTC
j_gene: TRBJ1-5; d_gene: -; v_gene: TRBV6-2/TRBV6-3; abundance: -; CDR3aa: CASSYGQTNLYSNQPQHF; CDR3nt: TGTGCCAGCAGTTACGGGCAGACTAATTTATATAGCAATCAGCCCCAGCATTTT
j_gene: TRBJ2-7; d_gene: -; v_gene: TRBV5-1; abundance: -; CDR3aa: CASSLLQGPYEQYF; CDR3nt: TGCGCCAGCAGCTTGTTGCAGGGTCCCTACGAGCAGTACTTC
j_gene: TRBJ2-5; d_gene: TRBD2; v_gene: TRBV5-1; abundance: -; CDR3aa: CASRSGGQETQYF; CDR3nt: TGCGCCAGCAGGTCGGGGGGCCAAGAGACCCAGTACTTC
j_gene: TRBJ2-2; d_gene: -; v_gene: TRBV21-1; abundance: -; CDR3aa: CASSKSGCTGELFF; CDR3nt: TGTGCCAGCAGCAAAAGCGGGTGCACCGGGGAGCTGTTTTTT
j_gene: TRBJ2-7; d_gene: TRBD1; v_gene: TRBV27; abundance: -; CDR3aa: CASSPPGTGVREQYF; CDR3nt: TGTGCCAGCAGTCCCCCCGGGACAGGGGTGAGGGAGCAGTACTTC
j_gene: TRBJ2-1; d_gene: TRBD2; v_gene: TRBV28; abundance: -; CDR3aa: CASSLWTSGEQFF; CDR3nt: TGTGCCAGCAGTTTGTGGACTAGCGGGGAGCAGTTCTTC